Listed below are T cell receptor beta chains from one sample, sequenced in a study of blood T cell repertoires in COVID-19. Generated by immunoSEQ multiplex PCR, the TCRdb table keeps only in-frame clones and is missing some. The data contain fewer than 300,000 clones, about 88% of them singletons. The sample comprised peripheral blood. Every receptor here comes from a human donor with COVID-19, enrolled during active disease. The donor label of this sample is uncertain. Each CDR3 is given with its conserved first and last residue. Each record gives: V gene, J gene, clone size, D gene, CDR3 DNA, CDR3 protein. D genes are given only for firm matches. Clone size is stated in some rows and not others, as once, few, many or a class when expanded.

v_gene: TRBV7-2; j_gene: TRBJ2-6; abundance: once; d_gene: TRBD2; CDR3nt: TGTGCCAGCAGCCCCCAATCGGGGGGGCCGTACTCTGGGGCCAACGTCCTGACTTTC; CDR3aa: CASSPQSGGPYSGANVLTF
v_gene: TRBV18; j_gene: TRBJ1-1; abundance: -; d_gene: -; CDR3nt: TGTGCCAGCTCACCTCGGGGTTATGAAGCTTTCTTT; CDR3aa: CASSPRGYEAFF
v_gene: TRBV9; j_gene: TRBJ2-6; abundance: medium-sized; d_gene: -; CDR3nt: TGTGCCAGCAGCGTAGAACAGGGTGTCTCTGGGGCCAACGTCCTGACTTTC; CDR3aa: CASSVEQGVSGANVLTF
v_gene: TRBV19; j_gene: TRBJ2-2; abundance: -; d_gene: -; CDR3nt: TGTGCCAGTATCCCCGGGAGTACCTCGAACACCGGGGAGCTGTTTTTT; CDR3aa: CASIPGSTSNTGELFF
v_gene: TRBV19; j_gene: TRBJ1-1; abundance: -; d_gene: -; CDR3nt: TGTGCCAGTAGGGATAACGGGATGAACACTGAAGCTTTCTTT; CDR3aa: CASRDNGMNTEAFF
v_gene: TRBV27; j_gene: TRBJ2-7; abundance: -; d_gene: TRBD1; CDR3nt: TGTGCCAGCAGTTTATACGGGGGACAGGGTGGCGAGCAGTACTTC; CDR3aa: CASSLYGGQGGEQYF
v_gene: TRBV6-5; j_gene: TRBJ1-1; abundance: few; d_gene: -; CDR3nt: TGTGCCAGCAGTACAAGAGAGGGTTGGAACACTGAAGCTTTCTTT; CDR3aa: CASSTREGWNTEAFF
v_gene: TRBV5-1; j_gene: TRBJ1-1; abundance: -; d_gene: -; CDR3nt: TGCGCCAGCAGCTTGGATTCGGGGGGCTTGGACACTGAAGCTTTCTTT; CDR3aa: CASSLDSGGLDTEAFF
v_gene: TRBV3-1/TRBV3-2; j_gene: TRBJ1-4; abundance: few; d_gene: -; CDR3nt: TGTGCCAGCAGCCACCCTCTAAGCGGTGCGAACCGTCTTATTAATGAAAAACTGTTTTTT; CDR3aa: CASSHPLSGANRLINEKLFF
v_gene: TRBV29-1; j_gene: TRBJ2-6; abundance: -; d_gene: TRBD2; CDR3nt: TGCAGCGTTGTGGGAGGGGTGTCTGGGGCCAACGTCCTGACTTTC; CDR3aa: CSVVGGVSGANVLTF
v_gene: TRBV28; j_gene: TRBJ2-1; abundance: -; d_gene: TRBD2; CDR3nt: TGTGCCAGCAGCCCCCCTGGCGGGAGGTTCAGGGAGCAGTTCTTC; CDR3aa: CASSPPGGRFREQFF
v_gene: TRBV5-8; j_gene: TRBJ1-2; abundance: -; d_gene: -; CDR3nt: TGTGCCAGCAGGGGACAAGGTGGCTACACCTTC; CDR3aa: CASRGQGGYTF
v_gene: TRBV7-9; j_gene: TRBJ1-6; abundance: many; d_gene: -; CDR3nt: TGTGCCAGCAGCTTATCCGGGGGTTCCCGCTTCTATAATTCACCCCTCCACTTT; CDR3aa: CASSLSGGSRFYNSPLHF
v_gene: TRBV5-5; j_gene: TRBJ2-3; abundance: -; d_gene: TRBD1; CDR3nt: TGTGCCAGCAGGTTAGGGGGCGGATGGAGCACAGATACGCAGTATTTT; CDR3aa: CASRLGGGWSTDTQYF
v_gene: TRBV29-1; j_gene: TRBJ2-5; abundance: -; d_gene: -; CDR3nt: TGCAGCGTAGACCAGTCGGGAGAGACCCAGTACTTC; CDR3aa: CSVDQSGETQYF
v_gene: TRBV13; j_gene: TRBJ1-4; abundance: -; d_gene: TRBD1; CDR3nt: TGTGCCAGCAGTTCGAAAAACAGGGGGACATTTGGACGCAATGAAAAACTGTTTTTT; CDR3aa: CASSSKNRGTFGRNEKLFF
v_gene: TRBV10-3; j_gene: TRBJ1-1; abundance: once; d_gene: -; CDR3nt: TGTGCCATTAGGCCCGGGACACCGAACACTGAAGCTTTCTTT; CDR3aa: CAIRPGTPNTEAFF
v_gene: TRBV27; j_gene: TRBJ2-1; abundance: many; d_gene: TRBD1; CDR3nt: TGTGCCAGCAGTCAACCTGGGACAGGGGATGACAATGAGCAGTTCTTC; CDR3aa: CASSQPGTGDDNEQFF
v_gene: TRBV6-5; j_gene: TRBJ2-7; abundance: -; d_gene: -; CDR3nt: TGTGCCAGCAGTTACTCTCAGCGGCTCACCTACGAGCAGTACTTC; CDR3aa: CASSYSQRLTYEQYF
v_gene: TRBV7-8; j_gene: TRBJ2-5; abundance: few; d_gene: TRBD2; CDR3nt: TGTGCCAGCAGCTTAGTGACTAGCGGGAGTTCAGAGACCCAGTACTTC; CDR3aa: CASSLVTSGSSETQYF
v_gene: TRBV2; j_gene: TRBJ2-1; abundance: -; d_gene: TRBD1; CDR3nt: TGTGCCAGCTCCTTGGCGGACAGGGCCTACAATGAGCAGTTCTTC; CDR3aa: CASSLADRAYNEQFF
v_gene: TRBV3-1/TRBV3-2; j_gene: TRBJ1-6; abundance: -; d_gene: TRBD1; CDR3nt: TGTGCCAGCAGCCCTCGTTCCAGGGGGAGCTCACCCCTCCACTTT; CDR3aa: CASSPRSRGSSPLHF
v_gene: TRBV2; j_gene: TRBJ2-6; abundance: -; d_gene: TRBD1; CDR3nt: TGTGCCAGCACTTTCAGGGGGTCTGGGGCCAACGTCCTGACTTTC; CDR3aa: CASTFRGSGANVLTF
v_gene: TRBV6-2/TRBV6-3; j_gene: TRBJ2-7; abundance: -; d_gene: -; CDR3nt: TGTGCCAGCAGCCGCTCCCATTGGGAGTCCTACGAGCAGTACTTC; CDR3aa: CASSRSHWESYEQYF
v_gene: TRBV24-1; j_gene: TRBJ2-1; abundance: -; d_gene: -; CDR3nt: TGTGCCACCAGTGATCCCGGGAATGAGCAGTTCTTC; CDR3aa: CATSDPGNEQFF
v_gene: TRBV19; j_gene: TRBJ2-7; abundance: -; d_gene: TRBD1; CDR3nt: TGTGCCAGTAGTCCCTCTCACCACGGACAGGGGAAGTACGAGCAGTACTTC; CDR3aa: CASSPSHHGQGKYEQYF
v_gene: TRBV7-3; j_gene: TRBJ2-3; abundance: -; d_gene: TRBD2; CDR3nt: TGTGCCAGCAGCCCGGGGACTAGCGGGAGTCTGAGGACCACAGATACGCAGTATTTT; CDR3aa: CASSPGTSGSLRTTDTQYF
v_gene: TRBV19; j_gene: TRBJ2-6; abundance: once; d_gene: -; CDR3nt: TGTGCCAGTAGCCCTAAGCAAGTTGGGGCCAACGTCCTGACTTTC; CDR3aa: CASSPKQVGANVLTF
v_gene: TRBV11-2; j_gene: TRBJ2-1; abundance: -; d_gene: TRBD2; CDR3nt: TGTGCCAGCCCGCCGGGACAGTTACCGGGACTAGCGGGCGAAGAGCAGTTCTTC; CDR3aa: CASPPGQLPGLAGEEQFF
v_gene: TRBV28; j_gene: TRBJ2-6; abundance: -; d_gene: -; CDR3nt: TGTGCCAGCAGTCCCTACTCTGGGGCCAACGTCCTGACTTTC; CDR3aa: CASSPYSGANVLTF
v_gene: TRBV29-1; j_gene: TRBJ2-7; abundance: -; d_gene: TRBD1; CDR3nt: TGCAGCGTTGAAGAGACAGGGAGTATGAACGAGCAGTACTTC; CDR3aa: CSVEETGSMNEQYF
v_gene: TRBV23-1; j_gene: TRBJ2-1; abundance: -; d_gene: TRBD2; CDR3nt: TGCGCCAGCAGTACCCAGGGACTAGCGGGAGTTGAGCAGTTCTTC; CDR3aa: CASSTQGLAGVEQFF
v_gene: TRBV30; j_gene: TRBJ2-2; abundance: -; d_gene: TRBD1; CDR3nt: TGTGCCTACAACAGGGGAAGAGACACCGGGGAGCTGTTTTTT; CDR3aa: CAYNRGRDTGELFF
v_gene: TRBV4-3; j_gene: TRBJ1-4; abundance: -; d_gene: TRBD1; CDR3nt: TGCGCCAGCAGCCGCGTTCCGGGACAGGGGAGTGAAAAACTGTTTTTT; CDR3aa: CASSRVPGQGSEKLFF
v_gene: TRBV30; j_gene: TRBJ2-1; abundance: -; d_gene: TRBD2; CDR3nt: TGTGCCTGGAGTGGGGGACTAGCCGACAATGAGCAGTTCTTC; CDR3aa: CAWSGGLADNEQFF
v_gene: TRBV7-3; j_gene: TRBJ2-1; abundance: -; d_gene: TRBD1; CDR3nt: TGTGCCAGCAGCCCAGGGACAGTACCCAATGAGCAGTTCTTC; CDR3aa: CASSPGTVPNEQFF
v_gene: TRBV5-1; j_gene: TRBJ2-1; abundance: -; d_gene: -; CDR3nt: TGCGCCAGCAGCTTGGAGGCAGGGGACCACAATGAGCAGTTCTTC; CDR3aa: CASSLEAGDHNEQFF
v_gene: TRBV7-8; j_gene: TRBJ2-7; abundance: -; d_gene: -; CDR3nt: TGTGCCAGCAGCTCGAGCGGCCCCTTGGACGAGCAGTACTTC; CDR3aa: CASSSSGPLDEQYF
v_gene: TRBV6-5; j_gene: TRBJ2-7; abundance: -; d_gene: -; CDR3nt: TGTGCCAGCAGTTACTCTCGGGACTACGAGCAGTACTTC; CDR3aa: CASSYSRDYEQYF
v_gene: TRBV12-5; j_gene: TRBJ1-4; abundance: -; d_gene: -; CDR3nt: TGTGCTAGTGGCCCACGGTCAGGTCTTAATGAAAAACTGTTTTTT; CDR3aa: CASGPRSGLNEKLFF
v_gene: TRBV5-1; j_gene: TRBJ1-1; abundance: -; d_gene: -; CDR3nt: TGCGCCAGCAGCTTGGTAGTTAGCCCCCGGGGCACTGAAGCTTTCTTT; CDR3aa: CASSLVVSPRGTEAFF
v_gene: TRBV18; j_gene: TRBJ2-3; abundance: -; d_gene: -; CDR3nt: TGTGCCAGCTCACCCCGGGCAGGGGACACAGATACGCAGTATTTT; CDR3aa: CASSPRAGDTDTQYF
v_gene: TRBV5-1; j_gene: TRBJ2-2; abundance: -; d_gene: -; CDR3nt: TGCGCCAGCAGCCCGAGACCCTCCGGGGACACCGGGGAGCTGTTTTTT; CDR3aa: CASSPRPSGDTGELFF
v_gene: TRBV27; j_gene: TRBJ2-7; abundance: -; d_gene: -; CDR3nt: TGTGCCAGCAGACGTGCTCGGGGAGTCTACGAGCAGTACTTC; CDR3aa: CASRRARGVYEQYF
v_gene: TRBV28; j_gene: TRBJ2-5; abundance: -; d_gene: -; CDR3nt: TGTGCCAGCAGACTACAAGAGACCCAGTACTTC; CDR3aa: CASRLQETQYF
v_gene: TRBV2; j_gene: TRBJ2-5; abundance: -; d_gene: TRBD1; CDR3nt: TGTGCCAGCAGTGAAGCGTCAGGGGGCCCTTGGGAGACCCAGTACTTC; CDR3aa: CASSEASGGPWETQYF
v_gene: TRBV29-1; j_gene: TRBJ2-2; abundance: -; d_gene: TRBD1; CDR3nt: TGCAGCGGTCTACAGGGGATTCCGAACACCGGGGAGCTGTTTTTT; CDR3aa: CSGLQGIPNTGELFF
v_gene: TRBV20-1; j_gene: TRBJ2-1; abundance: -; d_gene: TRBD2; CDR3nt: TGCAGTGCTAGTAAGCGCGGGAGGGAGTACAATGAGCAGTTCTTC; CDR3aa: CSASKRGREYNEQFF
v_gene: TRBV4-1; j_gene: TRBJ2-2; abundance: -; d_gene: -; CDR3nt: TGCGCCAGCAGCCAAGATCGCGGGATACGAGCCGGGGAGCTGTTTTTT; CDR3aa: CASSQDRGIRAGELFF
v_gene: TRBV5-8; j_gene: TRBJ1-1; abundance: -; d_gene: -; CDR3nt: TGTGCCAGCAGCGCTCCCCGGGGTCTAGTCACTGAAGCTTTCTTT; CDR3aa: CASSAPRGLVTEAFF
v_gene: TRBV3-1/TRBV3-2; j_gene: TRBJ2-1; abundance: few; d_gene: TRBD2; CDR3nt: TGTGCCAGCAGCCAAGGGAGACTAGCGGGAGGCGGGCAGTTCTTC; CDR3aa: CASSQGRLAGGGQFF
v_gene: TRBV30; j_gene: TRBJ1-3; abundance: -; d_gene: TRBD1; CDR3nt: TGTGCCTGGGGGACAGGGGGCTCTGGAAACACCATATATTTT; CDR3aa: CAWGTGGSGNTIYF
v_gene: TRBV7-2; j_gene: TRBJ2-2; abundance: -; d_gene: -; CDR3nt: TGTGCCAGCAGCCTTGGGGCGTCAGGCTCCATCACCGGGGAGCTGTTTTTT; CDR3aa: CASSLGASGSITGELFF
v_gene: TRBV28; j_gene: TRBJ1-1; abundance: -; d_gene: -; CDR3nt: TGTGCCAGCCTTGGGGCCGCGGGGGCGGTCACTGAAGCTTTCTTT; CDR3aa: CASLGAAGAVTEAFF
v_gene: TRBV30; j_gene: TRBJ1-2; abundance: -; d_gene: -; CDR3nt: TGTGCCTGGAGCGCGATGGGGGGAGGCTATGGCTACACCTTC; CDR3aa: CAWSAMGGGYGYTF
v_gene: TRBV12-3/TRBV12-4; j_gene: TRBJ1-5; abundance: -; d_gene: -; CDR3nt: TGTGCCAGCAGCGGAGGGAGCACTCAGCCCCAGCATTTT; CDR3aa: CASSGGSTQPQHF